This TCR beta chain was recovered during a study of siplizumab effects on memory and regulatory T cells. Germline loops: CDR1 SGHDT, CDR2 YYEEEE. Trimming took off 0 bases at V and 0 bases at J, with 6 bases between the two ends. The CDR3 consists of 14 residues. Only in-frame clones appear in the TCRdb table, and some are missing; sequencing was by immunoSEQ multiplex PCR. Of 95,000 to 110,000 clones in the sample, roughly 93% were seen once. About this clone itself: Its matching antigen is unknown.

Study findings and constraints: The authors mapped only a minor fraction of alloreactive clones to unstimulated subsets. Contribution to the alloresponse seemed major for naive T cells, which also seemed more diverse than memory cells. Roughly 80-96% of proliferating CD4+ or CD8+ clones defied assignment to a naive or memory phenotype.

Material: Tregs sorted from blood. J is TRBJ1-2 and V is TRBV5-6; D is undetermined. The source of this sequence is a human donor in good health. CDR3 sequence (DNA): TGTGCCAGCAGCTTGGGACACGCTAACTATGGCTACACCTTC. Its protein product is CASSLGHANYGYTF.